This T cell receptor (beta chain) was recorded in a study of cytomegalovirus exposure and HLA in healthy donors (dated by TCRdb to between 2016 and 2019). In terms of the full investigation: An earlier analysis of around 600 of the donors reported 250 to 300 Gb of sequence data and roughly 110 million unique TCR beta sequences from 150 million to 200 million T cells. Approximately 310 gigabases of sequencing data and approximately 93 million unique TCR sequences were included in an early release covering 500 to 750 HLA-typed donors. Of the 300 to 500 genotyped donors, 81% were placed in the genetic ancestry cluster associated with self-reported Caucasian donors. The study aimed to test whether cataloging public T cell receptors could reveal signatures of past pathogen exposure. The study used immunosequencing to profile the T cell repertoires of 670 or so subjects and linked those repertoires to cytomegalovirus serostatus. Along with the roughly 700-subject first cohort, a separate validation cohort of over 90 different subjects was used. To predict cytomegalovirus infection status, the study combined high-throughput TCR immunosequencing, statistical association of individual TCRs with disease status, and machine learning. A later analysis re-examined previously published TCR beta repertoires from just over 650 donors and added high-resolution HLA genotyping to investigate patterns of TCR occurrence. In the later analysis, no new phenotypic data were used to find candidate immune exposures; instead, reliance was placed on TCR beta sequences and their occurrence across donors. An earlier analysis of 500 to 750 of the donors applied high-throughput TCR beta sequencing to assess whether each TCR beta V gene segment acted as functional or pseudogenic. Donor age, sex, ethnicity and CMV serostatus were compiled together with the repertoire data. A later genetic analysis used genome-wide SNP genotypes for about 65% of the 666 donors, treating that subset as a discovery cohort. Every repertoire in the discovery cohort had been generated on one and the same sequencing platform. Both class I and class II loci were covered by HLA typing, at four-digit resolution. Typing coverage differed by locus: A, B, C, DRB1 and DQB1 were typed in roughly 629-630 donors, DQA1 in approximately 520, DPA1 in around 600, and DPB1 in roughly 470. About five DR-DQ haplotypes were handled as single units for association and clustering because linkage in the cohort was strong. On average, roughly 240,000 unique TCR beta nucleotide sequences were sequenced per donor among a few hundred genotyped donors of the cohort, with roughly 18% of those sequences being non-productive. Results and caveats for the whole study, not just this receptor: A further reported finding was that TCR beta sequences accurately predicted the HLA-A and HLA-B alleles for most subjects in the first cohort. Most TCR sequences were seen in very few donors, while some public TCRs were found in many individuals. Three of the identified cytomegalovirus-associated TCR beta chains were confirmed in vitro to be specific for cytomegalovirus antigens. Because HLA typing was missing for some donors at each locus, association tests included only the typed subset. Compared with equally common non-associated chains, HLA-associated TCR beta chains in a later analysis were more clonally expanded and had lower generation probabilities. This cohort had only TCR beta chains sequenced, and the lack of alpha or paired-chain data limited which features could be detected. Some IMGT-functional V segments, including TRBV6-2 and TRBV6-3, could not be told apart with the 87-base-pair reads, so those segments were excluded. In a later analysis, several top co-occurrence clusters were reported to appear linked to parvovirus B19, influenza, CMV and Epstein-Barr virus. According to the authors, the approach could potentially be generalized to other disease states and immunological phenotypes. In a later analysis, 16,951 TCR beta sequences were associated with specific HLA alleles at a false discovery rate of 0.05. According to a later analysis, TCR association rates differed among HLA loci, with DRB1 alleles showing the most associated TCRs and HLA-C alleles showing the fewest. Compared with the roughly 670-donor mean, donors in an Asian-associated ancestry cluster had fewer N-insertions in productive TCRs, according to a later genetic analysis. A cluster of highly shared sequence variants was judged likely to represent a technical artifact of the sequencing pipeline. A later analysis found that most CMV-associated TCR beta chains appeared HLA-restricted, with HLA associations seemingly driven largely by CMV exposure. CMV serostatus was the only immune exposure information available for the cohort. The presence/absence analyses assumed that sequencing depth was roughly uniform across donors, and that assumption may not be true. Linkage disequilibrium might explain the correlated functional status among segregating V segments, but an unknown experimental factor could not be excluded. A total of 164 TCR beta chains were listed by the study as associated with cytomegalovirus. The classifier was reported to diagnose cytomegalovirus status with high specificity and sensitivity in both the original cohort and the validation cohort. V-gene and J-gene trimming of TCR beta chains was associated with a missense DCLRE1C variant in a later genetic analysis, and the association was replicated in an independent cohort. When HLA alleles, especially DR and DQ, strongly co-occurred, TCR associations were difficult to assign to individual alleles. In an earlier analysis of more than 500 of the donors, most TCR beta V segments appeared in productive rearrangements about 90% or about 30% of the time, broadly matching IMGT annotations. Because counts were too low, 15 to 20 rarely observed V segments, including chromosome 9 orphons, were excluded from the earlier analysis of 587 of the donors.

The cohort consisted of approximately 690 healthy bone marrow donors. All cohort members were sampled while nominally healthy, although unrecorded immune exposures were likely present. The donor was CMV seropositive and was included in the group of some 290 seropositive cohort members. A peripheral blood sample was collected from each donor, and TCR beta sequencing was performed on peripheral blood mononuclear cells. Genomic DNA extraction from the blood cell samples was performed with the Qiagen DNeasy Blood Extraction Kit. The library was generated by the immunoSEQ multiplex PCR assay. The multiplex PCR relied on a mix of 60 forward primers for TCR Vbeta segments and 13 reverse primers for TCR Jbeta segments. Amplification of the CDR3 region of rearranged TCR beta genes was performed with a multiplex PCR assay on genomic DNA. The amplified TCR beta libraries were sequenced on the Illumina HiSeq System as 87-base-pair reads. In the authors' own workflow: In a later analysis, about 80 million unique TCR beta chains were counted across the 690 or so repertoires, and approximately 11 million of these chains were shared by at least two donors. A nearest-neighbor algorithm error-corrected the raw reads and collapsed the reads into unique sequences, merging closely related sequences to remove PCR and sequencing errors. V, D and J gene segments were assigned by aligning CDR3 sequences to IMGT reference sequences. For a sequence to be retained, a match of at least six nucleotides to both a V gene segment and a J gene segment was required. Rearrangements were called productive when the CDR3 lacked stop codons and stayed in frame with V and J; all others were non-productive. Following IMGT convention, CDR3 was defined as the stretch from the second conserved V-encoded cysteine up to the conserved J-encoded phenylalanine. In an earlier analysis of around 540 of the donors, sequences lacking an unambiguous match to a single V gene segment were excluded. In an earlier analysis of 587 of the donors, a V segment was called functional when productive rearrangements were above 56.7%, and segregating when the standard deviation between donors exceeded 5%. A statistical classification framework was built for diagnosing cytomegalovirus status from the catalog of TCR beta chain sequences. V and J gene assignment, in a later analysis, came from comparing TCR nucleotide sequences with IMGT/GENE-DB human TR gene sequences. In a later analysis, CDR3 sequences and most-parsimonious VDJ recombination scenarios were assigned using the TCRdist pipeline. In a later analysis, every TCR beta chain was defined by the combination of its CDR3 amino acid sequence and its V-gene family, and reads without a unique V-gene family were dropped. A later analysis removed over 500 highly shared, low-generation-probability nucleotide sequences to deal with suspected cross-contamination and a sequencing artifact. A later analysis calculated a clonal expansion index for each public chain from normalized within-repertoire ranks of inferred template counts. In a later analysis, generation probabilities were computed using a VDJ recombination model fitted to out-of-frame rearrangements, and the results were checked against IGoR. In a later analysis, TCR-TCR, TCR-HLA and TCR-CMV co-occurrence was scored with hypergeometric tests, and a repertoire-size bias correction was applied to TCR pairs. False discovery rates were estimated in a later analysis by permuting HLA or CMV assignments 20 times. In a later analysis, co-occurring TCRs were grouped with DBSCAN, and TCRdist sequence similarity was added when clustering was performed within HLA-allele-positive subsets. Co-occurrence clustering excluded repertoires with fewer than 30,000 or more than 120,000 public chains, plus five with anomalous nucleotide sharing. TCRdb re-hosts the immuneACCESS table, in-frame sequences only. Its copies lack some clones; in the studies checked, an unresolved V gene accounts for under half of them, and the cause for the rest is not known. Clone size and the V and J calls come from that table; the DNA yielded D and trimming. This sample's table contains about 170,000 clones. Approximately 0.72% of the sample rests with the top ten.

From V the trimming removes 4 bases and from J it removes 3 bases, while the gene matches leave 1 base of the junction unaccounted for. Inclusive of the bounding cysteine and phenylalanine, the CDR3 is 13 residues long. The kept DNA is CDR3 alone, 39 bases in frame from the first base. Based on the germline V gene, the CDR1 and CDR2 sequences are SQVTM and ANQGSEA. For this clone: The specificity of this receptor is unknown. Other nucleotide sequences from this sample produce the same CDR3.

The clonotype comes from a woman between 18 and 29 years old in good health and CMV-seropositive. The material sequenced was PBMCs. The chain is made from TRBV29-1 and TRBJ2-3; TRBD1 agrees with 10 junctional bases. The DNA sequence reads TGCAGCGTTGGGACAGGGGGTACAGATACGCAGTATTTT. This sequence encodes CSVGTGGTDTQYF.